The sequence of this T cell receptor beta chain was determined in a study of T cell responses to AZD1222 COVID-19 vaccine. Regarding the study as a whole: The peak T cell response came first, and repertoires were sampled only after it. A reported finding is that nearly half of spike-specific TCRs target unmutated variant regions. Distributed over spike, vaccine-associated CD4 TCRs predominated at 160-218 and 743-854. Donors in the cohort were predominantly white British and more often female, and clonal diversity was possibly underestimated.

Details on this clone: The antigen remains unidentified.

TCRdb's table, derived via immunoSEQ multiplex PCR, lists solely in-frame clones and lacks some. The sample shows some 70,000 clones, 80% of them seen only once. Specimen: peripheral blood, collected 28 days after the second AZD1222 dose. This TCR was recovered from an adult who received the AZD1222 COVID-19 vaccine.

In nucleotides, the CDR3 is TGTGCCAGCAGCTTAGCCCGGGACCACGAGCAGTACTTC. As protein: CASSLARDHEQYF. The chain joins TRBV7-6 to TRBJ2-7; D could derive from TRBD1 or TRBD2 (5 bases each). Germline assignment: CDR1 SGHVS and CDR2 FNYEAQ. The CDR3 runs to 13 residues. With 0 bases removed from V and 5 bases from J, the gap between germline ends came to 8 bases.